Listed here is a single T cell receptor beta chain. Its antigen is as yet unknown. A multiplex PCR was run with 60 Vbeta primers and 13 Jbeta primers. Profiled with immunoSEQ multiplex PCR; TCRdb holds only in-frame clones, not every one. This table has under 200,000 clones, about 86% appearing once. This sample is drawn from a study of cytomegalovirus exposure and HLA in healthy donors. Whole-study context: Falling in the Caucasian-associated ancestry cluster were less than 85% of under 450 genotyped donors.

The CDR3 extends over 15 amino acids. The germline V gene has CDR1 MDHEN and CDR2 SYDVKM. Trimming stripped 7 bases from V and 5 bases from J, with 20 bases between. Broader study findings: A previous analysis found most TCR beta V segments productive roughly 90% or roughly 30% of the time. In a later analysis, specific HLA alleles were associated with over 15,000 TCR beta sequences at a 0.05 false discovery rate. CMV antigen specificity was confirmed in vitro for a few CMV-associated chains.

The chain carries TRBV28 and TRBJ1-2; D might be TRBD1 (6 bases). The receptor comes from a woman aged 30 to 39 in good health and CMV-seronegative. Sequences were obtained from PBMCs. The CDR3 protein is CASTRHGRGGYGYTF. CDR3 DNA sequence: TGTGCCAGCACCCGACATGGCAGGGGAGGGTATGGCTACACCTTC.